The 24 T cell receptor beta chains below all came from one sample that was sequenced in a study of OX40 agonist ivuxolimab in advanced cancers. Method: immunoSEQ multiplex PCR; TCRdb's copy keeps in-frame clones and lacks some. The sample lists under 85,000 clones; 85% to 90% were seen once. This specimen consisted of CD4+ or CD8+ T cells sorted from blood, obtained in a trial of the OX40 agonist ivuxolimab. The source is an adult with an advanced solid tumor such as melanoma, head and neck, liver or kidney cancer.

The chain combines TRBV15 with TRBJ2-5; perhaps TRBD1 as D (5 bases). Trimming left V 2 bases short and J 1 base short, with 8 bases between. CDR1 is LNHNV and CDR2 is YYDKDF in the germline V gene (reference sequence). This CDR3 is built from 14 residues. The CDR3 spells CATSRRGSQETQYF. The CDR3 DNA is TGTGCCACCAGCAGAAGGGGAAGCCAAGAGACCCAGTACTTC. The full variable domain, rest sourced from reference TRBV15 and TRBJ2-5, is DAMVIQNPRYQVTQFGKPVTLSCSQTLNHNVMYWYQQKSSQAPKLLFHYYDKDFNNEADTPDNFQSRRPNTSFCFLDIRSPGLGDTAMYLCATSRRGSQETQYFGPGTRLLVL.

The chain is built from TRBV6-5 and TRBJ1-4; unclear D gene. Germline CDR1 and CDR2: MNHEY and SVGAGI. With 6 bases removed from V and 8 bases from J, the gap between germline ends came to 13 bases. This CDR3 contains 13 residues. This CDR3 is CASRPYRIEKLFF. The CDR3 nucleotides are TGTGCCAGCAGACCCTACAGAATAGAAAAACTGTTTTTT.

This clone was counted a few times. Other nucleotide sequences from this sample produce the same CDR3. For the CDR3, the DNA is TGCGCCAGCAGCTTGGCCGAGAGCACAGATACGCAGTATTTT. Translated, it gives CASSLAESTDTQYF. This rearrangement joins TRBV5-1 to TRBJ2-3; D is unclear. Germline V gives CDR1 SGHRS, CDR2 YFSETQ. V gave up 0 bases and J gave up 0 bases, with 5 bases separating them. The CDR3 spans 14 residues.

The chain is built from TRBV5-1 and TRBJ2-5; TRBD1 matches 7 bases. Germline CDR1 and CDR2: SGHRS and YFSETQ. V dropped 0 bases and J dropped 2; count of bases not matched to a gene: 1. The CDR3 is 14 residues long. The DNA for the CDR3 is TGCGCCAGCAGCTTGGGGGACAGACAAGAGACCCAGTACTTC. This sequence encodes CASSLGDRQETQYF.

This chain uses TRBV6-5 with TRBJ1-2, with TRBD1 as a possible D gene (5 bases). The CDR3 extends over 15 amino acids. Trimming removed 6 bases at V and 6 bases at J, with 20 bases between. Germline values: CDR1 MNHEY, CDR2 SVGAGI. CDR3 amino acids: CASSSPGLKPDGYTF. In nucleotides, the CDR3 is TGTGCCAGCAGCTCCCCAGGGTTAAAGCCAGATGGCTACACCTTC.

This clone was seen a few times. The V and J genes are TRBV5-1 and TRBJ1-4, with D possibly matching TRBD1 (6 bases). This CDR3 contains 14 residues. Germline assignment: CDR1 SGHRS and CDR2 YFSETQ. V was shortened by 4 bases and J by 6 bases, with 13 bases between the two germline ends. The CDR3: CASSPSGGDEKLFF. The CDR3 DNA is TGCGCCAGCAGCCCGTCGGGGGGCGATGAAAAACTGTTTTTT.

The CDR3 DNA sequence: TGCGCCAGCAGCTCACAGGGGGCAGGCAATGAGCAGTTCTTC. Protein sequence: CASSSQGAGNEQFF. The chain employs TRBV5-1 and TRBJ2-1; TRBD1 matches at 9 bases. The CDR3 spans 14 residues. V lost 3 bases, J lost 6 bases, and 4 bases stayed unmatched. Germline V gene data show CDR1 as SGHRS and CDR2 as YFSETQ.

J is TRBJ2-6 and V is TRBV2, with a tentative D call TRBD1 (6 bases). The CDR3 is 15 amino acids. V was trimmed by 6 bases and J by 2 bases, leaving 11 bases between them. Germline CDR1 and CDR2: SNHLY and FYNNEI. DNA of the CDR3: TGTGCCAGCAGGAGATACAGGGCTGGGGCCAACGTCCTGACTTTC. Translating gives CASRRYRAGANVLTF.

The rearrangement uses TRBV27 and TRBJ1-2, with D maybe TRBD1 (6 bases). V lost 3 bases to trimming and J lost 5 bases, with 10 bases between them. Germline CDR1 is MNHEY and CDR2 is SMNVEV (reference sequence). The CDR3 runs to 13 residues. The CDR3 loop is CASSFGQSYGYTF. In DNA, the CDR3 is TGTGCCAGCAGTTTCGGACAGTCATATGGCTACACCTTC.

This chain links TRBV5-4 with TRBJ1-5; D may be TRBD1 (5 bases). Germline V gene sequence: CDR1 SGHNT, CDR2 YYREEE (reference sequence). Trimming cost V 0 bases and J 3 bases, with 10 bases left between them. This CDR3 is built from 15 residues. The CDR3, as DNA: TGTGCCAGCAGCTTGGACCCAGGGCCCAATCAGCCCCAGCATTTT. Its protein is CASSLDPGPNQPQHF. Together with reference TRBV5-4 and TRBJ1-5, the CDR3 gives the full variable domain: ETGVTQSPTHLIKTRGQQVTLRCSSQSGHNTVSWYQQALGQGPQFIFQYYREEENGRGNFPPRFSGLQFPNYSSELNVNALELDDSALYLCASSLDPGPNQPQHFGDGTRLSIL.

Comments on this clone: The junction departs from the called germline gene at one end, perhaps through a read error. The chain joins TRBV7-3 to TRBJ2-7; D gene ambiguous. The CDR3 is made up of 14 amino acids. Germline-derived CDR1 and CDR2 are SGHTA and FQGTGA. CDR3 amino acids: CASSLDPTSSEQYF. CDR3 DNA sequence: TGTGCCAGCAGCTTAGATCCTACTTCCTCCGAGCAGTACTTC.

The chain has TRBV18 and TRBJ1-2; TRBD1 might be the D (5 bases). Trimming took 4 bases from V and 4 from J, leaving 10 bases between them. CDR1 is KGHSH and CDR2 is LQKENI in the germline V gene. The CDR3 contains 13 residues. CDR3 sequence (DNA): TGTGCCAGCTCACAGGGGACTATCTATGGCTACACCTTC. Its translation: CASSQGTIYGYTF. Supplemented by reference TRBV18 and TRBJ1-2, the full variable domain reads NAGVMQNPRHLVRRRGQEARLRCSPMKGHSHVYWYRQLPEEGLKFMVYLQKENIIDESGMPKERFSAEFPKEGPSILRIQQVVRGDSAAYFCASSQGTIYGYTFGSGTRLTVV.

The chain links TRBV19 to TRBJ1-2; D remains unclear. In germline, CDR1 is LNHDA, CDR2 SQIVND (reference sequence). CDR3 length equals 12 residues. V lost 10 bases and J 3 bases, leaving 12 bases between the germline ends. CDR3 nucleotides: TGTGCCACCACCGGATTGGACTATGGCTACACCTTC. This encodes CATTGLDYGYTF.

The rearrangement uses TRBV19 and TRBJ1-4; 8 bases line up with TRBD1. Germline lookup yields CDR1 LNHDA and CDR2 SQIVND (reference sequence). The CDR3 covers 18 residues. V lost 6 bases, J lost 6 bases, and 18 bases stayed unmatched. CDR3 nucleotide sequence: TGTGCCAGTAGGTCCCCCCCGGGACAGGTTGGATACGATGAAAAACTGTTTTTT. Residues: CASRSPPGQVGYDEKLFF.

The chain couples TRBV6-5 to TRBJ2-7; 9 bases are shared with TRBD1. Per the germline V gene, CDR1 is MNHEY and CDR2 is SVGAGI. The J segment lost 5 bases and the V segment lost 6 bases, leaving 5 bases of the junction unmatched. CDR3 size: 13 residues. The CDR3 sequence: CASSSGTGNEQYF. The CDR3 coding sequence is TGTGCCAGCAGCTCCGGGACAGGGAACGAGCAGTACTTC.

This clone was observed a few times. The chain recombines TRBV6-1 with TRBJ1-1; D is uncertain. V lost 6 bases to trimming and J lost 0 bases, with 5 bases between them. CDR1 is MNHNS and CDR2 is SASEGT in the germline V gene. The CDR3 has 12 amino acids. In nucleotides, the CDR3 is TGTGCCAGCAGATTTCTGAACACTGAAGCTTTCTTT. Translated: CASRFLNTEAFF.

This clone was seen more than once but under ten times. The conserved final phenylalanine or tryptophan is absent from the CDR3, which likely points to a read error. This sequence joins TRBV6-1 and TRBJ1-6, with a tentative D call TRBD1 (5 bases). Trimming removed 5 bases from V and 4 bases from J, with 9 bases in between. The length of the CDR3 is 14 residues. Germline assignment: CDR1 MNHNS and CDR2 SASEGT. The CDR3 sequence is CASSQTEYNSPLHL. CDR3 in DNA: TGTGCCAGCAGTCAGACAGAATATAATTCACCCCTCCACCTT.

The rearrangement uses TRBV19 and TRBJ2-4, with a possible D match to TRBD1 (6 bases). Germline CDR1 and CDR2: LNHDA and SQIVND (reference sequence). The ends were cut back, 0 bases at V and 5 bases at J, with 11 bases in the middle. The CDR3 is made up of 15 amino acids. CDR3 amino acids: CASSIDHRVENIQYF. CDR3 sequence (DNA): TGTGCCAGTAGTATAGATCACAGGGTGGAAAACATTCAGTACTTC. The full variable domain, its missing parts supplied by reference TRBV19 and TRBJ2-4, is DGGITQSPKYLFRKEGQNVTLSCEQNLNHDAMYWYRQDPGQGLRLIYYSQIVNDFQKGDIAEGYSVSREKKESFPLTVTSAQKNPTAFYLCASSIDHRVENIQYFGAGTRLSVL.

The chain joins TRBV11-3 to TRBJ2-7, with D maybe TRBD1 (6 bases). V dropped 4 bases and J dropped 6 bases, with 16 bases sitting between them. Germline CDR1 reads SGHNT; CDR2 reads YENEEA. The CDR3 contains 14 residues. The CDR3: CASSWSTGPGEQYF. CDR3 coding DNA: TGTGCCAGCAGCTGGAGCACAGGGCCCGGCGAGCAGTACTTC.

The rearrangement joins TRBV2 to TRBJ1-5; a possible D gene is TRBD1 (5 bases). The CDR3 is 17 residues long. V was cut by 6 bases and J by 4 bases, with 22 bases left in between. Per the germline V gene, CDR1 is SNHLY and CDR2 is FYNNEI. The CDR3 DNA is TGTGCCAGCAGCCCTACGGGCGGGGCAGGCCGAAATCAGCCCCAGCATTTT. It specifies CASSPTGGAGRNQPQHF.

The J gene is TRBJ1-3, the V gene TRBV9; 7 bases fit TRBD1. Germline loops: CDR1 SGDLS, CDR2 YYNGEE. V shed 3 bases, J shed 2 bases, and the junction held 8 bases outside the gene matches. The CDR3 has 16 residues. The CDR3 DNA sequence: TGTGCCAGCAGCGCTCGGGGGGACAGTGCTGGAAACACCATATATTTT. Translated, it gives CASSARGDSAGNTIYF.

The chain joins TRBV18 to TRBJ2-1; 7 bases are a match to TRBD1. This CDR3 spans 15 amino acids. In germline, CDR1 is KGHSH, CDR2 LQKENI. The ends lost 2 bases at V and 6 bases at J; junction bases unmatched: 7. The CDR3 sequence: CASSPITTGRNEQFF. CDR3 in DNA: TGTGCCAGCTCACCAATCACGACAGGGCGCAATGAGCAGTTCTTC.

The CDR3 DNA reads TGTGCCACCAGCAATCAGAGGAACACTGAAGCTTTCTTT. It is translated as CATSNQRNTEAFF. The chain employs TRBV15 and TRBJ1-1; D uncertain. The CDR3 spans 13 residues. Per the germline V gene, CDR1 is LNHNV and CDR2 is YYDKDF (reference sequence). Deletions cut 4 bases from V and 1 base from J, with 7 bases between.

V usage is TRBV7-9 and J usage is TRBJ2-5, with a weak D call TRBD2 (5 bases). The CDR3 sequence is 15 residues long. The germline V and J ends were trimmed by 3 bases and 4 bases, with 15 bases remaining between them. Germline assignment: CDR1 SEHNR and CDR2 FQNEAQ (reference sequence). DNA for the CDR3: TGTGCCAGCAGCTTTCTGACGGGTCGGGGAGAGACCCAGTACTTC. Its protein product is CASSFLTGRGETQYF.